This T cell receptor beta chain originates from a study of early T cells in non-severe SARS-CoV-2 infection (dated by TCRdb to the early 2020s). Regarding the research as a whole: TCR sequencing used bulk RNA from unsorted whole blood, so alpha and beta chains could not be paired. Overall results and qualifications from the work: VDJdb matching was skewed toward anti-spike CD8 responses and likely underestimated virus-specific expansions by missing private and CD4 specificities.

A case-control design nested within a healthcare worker cohort in London, UK, was used, with weekly nasopharyngeal swab PCR tests and blood sampling performed. Healthcare workers were recruited during the week of the UK lockdown, between 23 and 31 March 2020, and followed weekly for up to 16 weeks. This clonotype was recorded at least ten times. The clone's antigen remains unknown. Within one base of it there is no much larger clone, and no base qualities were kept. The receptor library was made with 5' RACE. The sequencing machine was a NextSeq 500. To correct for sequencing error and PCR bias, the TCR library protocol tagged individual cDNA molecules with unique molecular identifiers. Both TCR alpha and beta chains were sequenced, and tight co-correlation was observed between alpha and beta sequence abundances in each sample. Per the source publication's procedure: V gene, J gene and CDR3 annotation of TCR sequences was performed with Decombinator V4. TCRs were defined as expanded if a significant change between any two time points was detected under a Poisson model with p below 0.0001. TCR abundances were normalised to the total number of TCRs sequenced per sample and were expressed as counts per million. TRAV1-2 paired with TRAJ12, TRAJ20 or TRAJ33 defined MAIT TCRs, while TRAV10 paired with TRAJ18 defined iNKT TCRs. A search of VDJdb, accessed on 1 November 2021, was run for TCRs annotated to CMV, EBV and SARS-CoV-2, with TCRs annotated for multiple antigens excluded. Starting from the raw public reads, TCRdb applied fastp trimming at Q25, assembled clones with MiXCR and retained in-frame beta chains. Rows with a matching CDR3 protein are joined into one entry that keeps the most common DNA and genes. The V and J calls, along with clone size, are taken from TCRdb and not from the paper's own processing. Here the sample has about 70,000 distinct CDR3 sequences; about an eighth occur a single time. Around 1.3% of the sample is in the top ten clones.

V is cut by 4 bases and J by 5 bases, and the space between the germline ends is 6 bases. Its CDR3 holds 11 amino acids, cysteine through phenylalanine. The retained sequence is limited to the CDR3, 33 bases, with the frame set at the first base. From the germline V gene, CDR1 is SQVTM and CDR2 is ANQGSEA. This TCR was sampled from an adult who was a healthcare worker with PCR-confirmed SARS-CoV-2 infection or an uninfected control (not recorded which). Sequences were obtained from whole blood. The V gene is TRBV29-1 and the J gene is TRBJ2-4; there is no confident call for the D gene. The DNA sequence is as follows: TGCAGCGTTGTACAGCAAAACATTCAGTACTTC. Translated, this gives CSVVQQNIQYF.